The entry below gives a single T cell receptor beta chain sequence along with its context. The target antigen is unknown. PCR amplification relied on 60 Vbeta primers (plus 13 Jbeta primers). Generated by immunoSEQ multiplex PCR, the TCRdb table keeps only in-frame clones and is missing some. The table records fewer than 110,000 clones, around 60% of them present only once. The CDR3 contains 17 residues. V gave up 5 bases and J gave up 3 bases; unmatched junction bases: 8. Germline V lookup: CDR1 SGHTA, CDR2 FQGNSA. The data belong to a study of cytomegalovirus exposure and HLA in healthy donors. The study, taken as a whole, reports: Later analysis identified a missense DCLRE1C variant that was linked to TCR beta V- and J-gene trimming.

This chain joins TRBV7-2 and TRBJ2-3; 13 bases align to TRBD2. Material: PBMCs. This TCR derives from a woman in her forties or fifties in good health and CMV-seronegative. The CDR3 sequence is CASSLLGTSGVTDTQYF. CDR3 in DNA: TGTGCCAGCAGCCTACTGGGGACTAGCGGGGTGACAGATACGCAGTATTTT.